One and the same sample provided the 31 T cell receptor beta chains below, sequenced in a study of blood T cells in healthy people across ages (dated by TCRdb to the mid-2010s). The library was obtained by 5' RACE. The sequencing machine was an Illumina HiSeq 2500. The second PCR ran for roughly 7 to 12 cycles and used a J-beta primer mix along with a sample-barcoded 5' primer. TCRdb trimmed public reads at Q25 via fastp, called clones via MiXCR and kept in-frame beta chains. A single entry per CDR3 protein holds the most common genes and DNA from its merged rows. This sample gives around 800,000 distinct CDR3 sequences in total; around 42% of them show up just once. The ten most abundant clones make up roughly 19% of the sample. Specimen: blood. Receptor source: a man aged 55 to 70 in good health.

The CDR3 loop is CASSQGVGRVTEAFF. CDR3 DNA sequence: TGTGCCAGCTCACAAGGGGTAGGGCGGGTCACTGAAGCTTTCTTT. This chain joins TRBV18 and TRBJ1-1, with D perhaps TRBD1 (5 bases). The length of the CDR3 is 15 residues. The germline V gene has CDR1 KGHSH and CDR2 LQKENI. V gave up 4 bases and J gave up 4 bases, with 16 bases separating them.

This chain uses TRBV6-1 with TRBJ2-7; TRBD1 matches 10 bases. Germline V gene sequence: CDR1 MNHNS, CDR2 SASEGT. The V gene end was trimmed by 5 bases and the J gene end by 3 bases; junction bases not matched to a gene: 7. The CDR3 spans 15 residues. The CDR3 is CASSPTRTGGYEQYF. In DNA, the CDR3 is TGTGCCAGCAGTCCGACCCGGACAGGGGGCTACGAGCAGTACTTC.

This clonotype was seen a handful of times. This chain joins TRBV11-2 and TRBJ2-7; D is unclear. From germline, CDR1 is SGHAT and CDR2 FQNNGV. CDR3 size: 14 residues. V lost 5 bases, J lost 2 bases, and 13 bases lay in between. CDR3 in DNA: TGTGCCAGCAGCGCAGGACCAGGTGCCTACGAGCAGTACTTC. Amino acids: CASSAGPGAYEQYF.

V gene TRBV20-1 combines with J gene TRBJ2-5, with TRBD1 matching over 9 bases. This CDR3 contains 15 residues. The V gene's germline CDR1 is DFQATT and CDR2 SNEGSKA (reference sequence). The J segment lost 2 bases and the V segment lost 4 bases, leaving 8 bases of the junction unmatched. This CDR3 is CSATAGTGNQETQYF. CDR3 bases: TGCAGTGCTACAGCAGGGACAGGGAATCAAGAGACCCAGTACTTC.

This clonotype was seen a few times. This chain connects TRBV11-2 to TRBJ2-4; 9 bases match TRBD1. The J call may not be correct, given that the DNA end is closer to TRBJ2-7. The CDR3 is 16 residues long. Germline CDR1 SGHAT, CDR2 FQNNGV. CDR3 sequence reads: CASSFTTGTGWYEQYF. CDR3 sequence (DNA): TGTGCCAGCAGCTTCACCACCGGGACAGGGTGGTACGAGCAGTACTTC.

V and J are TRBV11-3 and TRBJ2-1, with TRBD1 matching over 10 bases. In germline, CDR1 is SGHNT, CDR2 YENEEA. The CDR3 sequence is 15 residues long. V shed 4 bases and J 5 bases; nucleotides not matched to a gene: 5. CDR3 nucleotide sequence: TGTGCCAGCAGCTCCGGGACAGGGGTGAACAATGAGCAGTTCTTC. Protein: CASSSGTGVNNEQFF.

The CDR3 nucleotides read TGTGCCAGCACCAAATCGGCGGGGGACTCCTACGAGCAGTACTTC. This sequence encodes CASTKSAGDSYEQYF. The chain joins TRBV6-6 to TRBJ2-7; 7 nucleotides line up with TRBD2. This CDR3 has 15 amino acids. Trimming took 7 bases from V and 0 from J; bases not matched to a gene: 9. Germline V gene lookup returns CDR1 MNHNY and CDR2 SVGAGI (reference sequence).

In this sample, this clonotype turned up a few times. For the CDR3, the DNA is TGCAGCGTCCGTTACAGGAATGAGCAGTACTTC. Residues: CSVRYRNEQYF. The gene calls are TRBV29-1 and TRBJ2-7; D possibly corresponds to TRBD1 (5 bases). The CDR3 has 11 amino acids. Germline CDR1 and CDR2: SQVTM and ANQGSEA. V lost 6 bases and J lost 7, with 13 bases in between.

There are a few counts of this clonotype. J is TRBJ1-5 and V is TRBV2, with D perhaps TRBD1 (5 bases). Germline CDR1 is SNHLY and CDR2 is FYNNEI. This CDR3 has 15 amino acids. Trimming left V 7 bases short and J 2 bases short, with 15 bases between. The CDR3 sequence: CASTFDRGGNQPQHF. CDR3 sequence (DNA): TGTGCCAGCACCTTTGACAGAGGAGGCAATCAGCCCCAGCATTTT.

This clonotype turned up a few times. The chain employs TRBV4-3 and TRBJ2-2, with D hard to call. Germline V gene lookup returns CDR1 LGHNA and CDR2 YSLEER. This CDR3 region has 14 residues. Trimming left V 1 base short and J 4 bases short, with 7 bases between. CDR3 in DNA: TGCGCCAGCAGCCAAGTTGCATCCACCGGGGAGCTGTTTTTT. The encoded protein is CASSQVASTGELFF.

V gene TRBV7-8 combines with J gene TRBJ2-3; the D call may be TRBD1 or TRBD2 (7 bases each). CDR3 size: 17 residues. The V end was cut by 1 base, the J end by 2 bases, with 16 bases between. Germline CDR1 and CDR2: SGHVS and FQNEAQ. CDR3 loop: CASSLVQTGRVTDTQYF. CDR3 bases: TGTGCCAGCAGCTTAGTTCAGACAGGGAGGGTCACAGATACGCAGTATTTT.

This clonotype was observed a few times. The V gene is TRBV21-1, the J gene TRBJ2-7; the table assigns TRBD2, which was not confirmed against the DNA. TRBV21-1 is listed as a pseudogene. This CDR3 spans 20 amino acids. Here the CDR3 reads CASSKITGGLAGPRSHEQYF. The DNA for the CDR3 is TGTGCCAGCAGCAAAATTACAGGGGGACTAGCGGGGCCAAGGTCCCACGAGCAGTACTTC.

This sequence joins TRBV20-1 and TRBJ1-2; D is undetermined. The CDR3 has 15 residues. Germline V gene sequence: CDR1 DFQATT, CDR2 SNEGSKA (reference sequence). V gave up 1 base and J gave up 0 bases, with 12 bases separating them. CDR3 loop: CSARVGEGANYGYTF. The CDR3 nucleotides are TGCAGTGCTAGAGTCGGGGAAGGAGCTAACTATGGCTACACCTTC.

This clonotype was seen only a few times. The genes are TRBV15 and TRBJ1-2; D is undetermined. Per germline, CDR1 LNHNV and CDR2 YYDKDF (reference sequence). The CDR3 has 14 residues. V shed 0 bases and J shed 7 bases, with 12 bases lying between them. The CDR3: CATSRDWSGSGYTF. In nucleotides, the CDR3 is TGTGCCACCAGCAGAGATTGGTCAGGATCTGGCTACACCTTC.

This clonotype was counted only a few times. V usage is TRBV24-1 and J usage is TRBJ2-3, with 7 positions matching TRBD1. CDR1 and CDR2 from the germline V gene are KGHDR and SFDVKD. The CDR3 totals 16 residues. The ends lost 4 bases at V and 1 base at J; junction bases unmatched: 7. CDR3 DNA: TGTGCCACCAGTGACCCCGGGACAGCCGGCACAGATACGCAGTATTTT. This encodes CATSDPGTAGTDTQYF.

The gene calls are TRBV20-1 and TRBJ2-3; 9 nucleotides agree with TRBD1. Germline values: CDR1 DFQATT, CDR2 SNEGSKA (reference sequence). Trimming at V came to 2 bases and at J to 5 bases, leaving 5 bases not matched to a gene. The CDR3 covers 14 residues. In nucleotides, the CDR3 is TGCAGTGCTAGAACAGGGGGCAGTGAAGATACGCAGTATTTT. It encodes CSARTGGSEDTQYF.

The chain has TRBV14 and TRBJ2-4, with D possibly matching TRBD1 (5 bases). Germline V gives CDR1 SGHDN, CDR2 FVKESK. The CDR3 spans 16 residues. Trimming took off 4 bases at V and 0 bases at J, with 13 bases between the two ends. The DNA for the CDR3 is TGTGCCAGCAGCCTAAGGACATACCTAGCCAAAAACATTCAGTACTTC. This gives the protein CASSLRTYLAKNIQYF. The entire variable domain, with the rest obtained from reference TRBV14 and TRBJ2-4, is as follows: EAGVTQFPSHSVIEKGQTVTLRCDPISGHDNLYWYRRVMGKEIKFLLHFVKESKQDESGMPNNRFLAERTGGTYSTLKVQPAELEDSGVYFCASSLRTYLAKNIQYFGAGTRLSVL.

The table lists this clonotype with a count of one. This sequence joins TRBV6-1 and TRBJ2-1, with 7 bases fitting TRBD1. The J segment lost 4 bases and the V segment lost 4 bases, leaving 16 bases of the junction unmatched. The CDR3 length is 18 residues. Germline V CDR1 and CDR2: MNHNS, SASEGT. In DNA, the CDR3 is TGTGCCAGCAGTGGCCTAACGTCTAGCAGGGGGATGTACAATGAGCAGTTCTTC. Amino acids: CASSGLTSSRGMYNEQFF.

This clonotype showed up just a few times. This chain joins TRBV12-5 and TRBJ2-3, with 12 bases identical to TRBD2. This CDR3 is 17 amino acids long. Germline assignment: CDR1 LGHNT and CDR2 FRNRAP. The V gene end was trimmed by 5 bases and the J gene end by 6 bases; junction bases not matched to a gene: 12. The CDR3 here is CASGNTGLAGRVDTQYF. CDR3 nucleotide sequence: TGTGCTAGTGGTAACACTGGACTAGCGGGGCGGGTTGATACGCAGTATTTT.

V and J are TRBV6-6 and TRBJ2-1; weak D call: TRBD1 (6 bases). The germline V gene has CDR1 MNHNY and CDR2 SVGAGI (reference sequence). The CDR3 runs to 15 residues. Deletions cut 3 bases from V and 1 base from J, with 10 bases between. The CDR3, as DNA: TGTGCCAGCAGTTATCCGCAGGGGTCCTACAATGAGCAGTTCTTC. This sequence encodes CASSYPQGSYNEQFF.

This clonotype was detected ten times or more. The V gene is TRBV28, the J gene TRBJ2-7; TRBD2 is a possible D gene (5 bases). The CDR3 loop spans 13 amino acids. Germline V gives CDR1 MDHEN, CDR2 SYDVKM. Trimming cost V 5 bases and J 3 bases, with 11 bases left between them. In DNA, the CDR3 is TGTGCCAGCAGTGTAGGACTCCACTACGAGCAGTACTTC. Translated: CASSVGLHYEQYF.

The V and J genes are TRBV3-1 and TRBJ2-7; no definite D call. CDR1 is LGHDT, CDR2 YNNKEL, per germline (reference sequence). The CDR3 consists of 12 residues. V dropped 8 bases and J dropped 4 bases, with 12 bases sitting between them. DNA of the CDR3: TGTGCCAGCGGGCCGAGCACGTACGAGCAGTACTTC. This sequence encodes CASGPSTYEQYF.

This chain uses TRBV30 with TRBJ1-2; D remains unclear. Trimming took 3 bases from V and 4 from J, leaving 12 bases between them. Germline CDR1 is GTSNPN and CDR2 is SVGIG (reference sequence). The CDR3 has 13 residues. CDR3 sequence: CAWRSKASYGYTF. The CDR3 nucleotides are TGTGCCTGGAGGAGCAAGGCTAGCTATGGCTACACCTTC.

To note about this clonotype: A read error may produce the germline difference seen at one junction end. The V and J genes are TRBV10-3 and TRBJ2-3; maybe TRBD1 (5 bases). Germline V gives CDR1 ENHRY, CDR2 SYGVKD. The CDR3 runs 15 residues. DNA of the CDR3: TGTGCCGTCAGCCCCAGGGTGATGGAGTCAGATACGCAGTATTTT. Translation: CAVSPRVMESDTQYF.

The chain has TRBV3-1 and TRBJ2-5, with TRBD1 identical over 9 bases. There are 16 residues in the CDR3. After removal of 0 bases from V and 3 bases from J, the junction contained 5 bases not matched to a gene. Germline CDR1 and CDR2: LGHDT and YNNKEL (reference sequence). The CDR3: CASSQDPGDREETQYF. As DNA, the CDR3 is TGTGCCAGCAGCCAAGACCCTGGGGACAGGGAAGAGACCCAGTACTTC.

The chain couples TRBV2 to TRBJ2-3; D not resolved. Germline V CDR1 and CDR2: SNHLY, FYNNEI. The V gene lost 4 bases and the J gene lost 11 bases, with 13 bases spanning the gap. The CDR3 spans 12 residues. CDR3 protein: CASSGQFIGQYF. DNA of the CDR3: TGTGCCAGCAGTGGACAATTCATCGGGCAGTATTTT.

With respect to this clonotype: An end of the junction differs from the germline gene, which may be a read error. The rearrangement links TRBV20-1 to TRBJ2-1; TRBD2 matches at 10 bases. The V gene's germline CDR1 is DFQATT and CDR2 SNEGSKA (reference sequence). CDR3 length: 15 residues. As DNA, the CDR3 is TGCAGTACTAGGGCTAGCGGGGGTCTTTACAATGAGCAGTTCTTC. Its translation: CSTRASGGLYNEQFF.

The chain carries TRBV6-2 or TRBV6-3 and TRBJ2-5, with 9 bases that match TRBD1. This CDR3 has 15 amino acids. The germline V gene encodes CDR1 MNHEY and CDR2 SVGEGT. The V gene end was trimmed by 6 bases and the J gene end by 1 base; junction bases not matched to a gene: 6. The CDR3 here is CASRMYRGPQETQYF. For the CDR3, the DNA is TGTGCCAGCAGAATGTACAGGGGGCCCCAAGAGACCCAGTACTTC.

The V gene is TRBV6-1, the J gene TRBJ2-3; 9 bases are a match to TRBD2. V was clipped by 4 bases and J by 1 base; unmatched bases: 12. The CDR3 spans 18 residues. Germline V CDR1 and CDR2: MNHNS, SASEGT. The CDR3 nucleotides are TGTGCCAGCAGTGCCTGTTACTATAGCGGGGGTTGCACAGATACGCAGTATTTT. Translation: CASSACYYSGGCTDTQYF.

This clonotype appeared a few times. CDR3 DNA: TGTGCCAGCAGCACCGAGGACAAACACAATGAGCAGTTCTTC. Its translation: CASSTEDKHNEQFF. V is TRBV7-6 and J is TRBJ2-1, with D perhaps matching TRBD1 (5 bases). V was clipped by 5 bases and J by 5 bases, with 13 bases between them. The CDR3 contains 14 residues. CDR1 SGHVS and CDR2 FNYEAQ come from the germline V gene.

This chain uses TRBV7-2 with TRBJ2-5; D not resolved. Germline V gene lookup returns CDR1 SGHTA and CDR2 FQGNSA. Between the trimmed V and J ends, which lost 1 base and 2 bases, there was a span of 20 bases. The CDR3 is 18 amino acids. The CDR3: CASSLGARTSGHQETQYF. The CDR3 bases are TGTGCCAGCAGCTTAGGGGCACGCACCTCGGGCCATCAAGAGACCCAGTACTTC.